These 6 T cell receptor beta chains were sequenced from one sample in a study of T-cell memory formation after mild COVID-19. MiXCR, run by TCRdb on the 5' RACE reads, gives a single entry per CDR3 protein. The sample lists 25,000 to 35,000 distinct CDR3 sequences; just under 7.5% were seen once. What was sequenced was PBMCs or a T cell subset sorted from them (not recorded which). The receptor set was obtained from an adult woman who had mild COVID-19 (a few samples of this study predate the infection). Cell type and time point are not known.

This clonotype occurred many times. The chain uses TRBV20-1 and TRBJ2-7; D is unclear. CDR3 length: 14 residues. The V and J ends lost 3 bases and 4 bases respectively, with 16 bases between them. Germline loops: CDR1 DFQATT, CDR2 SNEGSKA (reference sequence). CDR3 protein: CSASPQPSSYEQYF. CDR3 bases: TGCAGTGCTAGTCCACAGCCTTCTTCTTACGAGCAGTACTTC.

This clonotype was seen at least ten times. The rearrangement uses TRBV6-1 and TRBJ2-7; D not certain. Trimming left V 6 bases short and J 5 bases short, with 11 bases between. The CDR3 loop spans 12 amino acids. In germline, CDR1 is MNHNS, CDR2 SASEGT. The CDR3 coding sequence is TGTGCCAGCAGACCAGTGGCCCACGAGCAGTACTTC. Protein product: CASRPVAHEQYF.

This clonotype was picked up many times. This chain joins TRBV12-3 or TRBV12-4 and TRBJ1-5; D is ambiguous. The CDR3 runs 13 residues. Trimming took 0 bases from V and 6 from J, leaving 6 bases between them. The CDR3 DNA sequence: TGTGCCAGCAGTTTAGCAGAAGGTCAGCCCCAGCATTTT. Translating it yields CASSLAEGQPQHF.

In this sample, this clonotype turned up many times. The chain is built from TRBV6-1 and TRBJ2-7, with 7 positions matching TRBD1. J gave up 2 bases and V 7 bases, and 8 bases lay outside the gene matches. This CDR3 has 14 residues. Germline lookup yields CDR1 MNHNS and CDR2 SASEGT. CDR3 in amino acids: CASKAQGVAYEQYF. In nucleotides, the CDR3 is TGTGCCAGCAAGGCCCAGGGGGTTGCCTACGAGCAGTACTTC.

The CDR3 region has the DNA TGTGCCAGCAGCCAAGAGACAGGAGCTCGAAGCTACACCTTC. It codes for CASSQETGARSYTF. This chain uses TRBV4-2 with TRBJ1-2; D possibly corresponds to TRBD1 (6 bases). V shed 0 bases and J shed 9 bases, with 14 bases lying between them. Germline V gene lookup returns CDR1 LGHNA and CDR2 YNFKEQ. The CDR3 has 14 amino acids.

This clonotype was recorded at least ten times. CDR3 loop: CASSQGSHEQYF. CDR3 in DNA: TGTGCCAGCAGCCAAGGTAGCCACGAGCAGTACTTC. The chain has TRBV3-1 and TRBJ2-7, with D hard to call. CDR1 LGHDT and CDR2 YNNKEL come from the germline V gene (reference sequence). The CDR3 extends over 12 amino acids. Trimming shortened V by 1 base and J by 5 bases, and 6 bases separated the two germline ends.